This T cell receptor (beta chain) comes out of a study of blood T cell repertoires in COVID-19. Sequenced by immunoSEQ multiplex PCR; TCRdb stores in-frame clones only, minus some. The table records about 340,000 clones, about 86% of them present only once. The sample taken for sequencing was peripheral blood. This clonotype was sampled from a man aged 25-45 years with active or convalescent COVID-19.

The CDR3 loop reads CASRAGEFTPLHF. In DNA, the CDR3 is TGTGCCAGTAGGGCAGGGGAATTTACACCCCTCCACTTT. V and J are TRBV19 and TRBJ1-6; possibly TRBD1 for D (6 bases). CDR3 size: 13 residues. The germline V and J ends were trimmed by 6 bases and 11 bases, with 14 bases remaining between them. CDR1 and CDR2 (germline): LNHDA, SQIVND (reference sequence).